The 17 T cell receptor beta chains below come from one sample, sequenced in a study of response to subunit inactivated influenza vaccine. TCRdb redid the calling of the RT-PCR reads with MiXCR, one entry per CDR3 protein. The sample lists around 540,000 distinct CDR3 sequences; about 10% were seen once. Specimen: PBMCs from blood, collected on the day of vaccination. These receptors were collected from a man aged 45-60 years who received an inactivated influenza vaccine.

The chain carries TRBV19 and TRBJ1-1; D is undetermined. V was shortened by 7 bases and J by 1 base, with 7 bases between the two germline ends. Germline-derived CDR1 and CDR2 are LNHDA and SQIVND (reference sequence). This CDR3 has 12 residues. Here the CDR3 DNA reads TGTGCCAGTACTGAGGGGAACACTGAAGCTTTCTTT. Amino acid sequence: CASTEGNTEAFF.

This clonotype was seen just once. J is TRBJ2-7 and V is TRBV2; maybe TRBD2 (6 bases). V lost 6 bases and J 3 bases, leaving 18 bases between the germline ends. Germline V gene sequence: CDR1 SNHLY, CDR2 FYNNEI. The CDR3 extends over 15 amino acids. The CDR3 protein is CASSYPGGAHYEQYF. CDR3 in DNA: TGTGCCAGCAGCTACCCCGGGGGAGCCCACTACGAGCAGTACTTC.

V gene TRBV4-2 combines with J gene TRBJ2-5, with D tentatively TRBD1 or TRBD2 (5 bases each). The CDR3 has 15 residues. V lost 0 bases, J lost 5 bases, and 13 bases lay in between. In germline, CDR1 is LGHNA, CDR2 YNFKEQ. The DNA of the CDR3 is TGTGCCAGCAGCCAAGATCAGGGACCACCGGAGACCCAGTACTTC. Its translation: CASSQDQGPPETQYF.

The chain employs TRBV10-3 and TRBJ2-7, with 7 bases matching TRBD2. The CDR3 runs to 14 residues. Per germline, CDR1 ENHRY and CDR2 SYGVKD. The ends lost 5 bases at V and 5 bases at J; junction bases unmatched: 9. The CDR3 nucleotides read TGTGCCATCAGTTCCCCCGGGGGAGGGAACGAGCAGTACTTC. It translates to CAISSPGGGNEQYF.

The genes are TRBV20-1 and TRBJ1-2; 7 bases agree with TRBD1. CDR3 length equals 12 residues. Germline V gives CDR1 DFQATT, CDR2 SNEGSKA (reference sequence). V gave up 2 bases and J gave up 5 bases; unmatched junction bases: 2. The CDR3 nucleotides are TGCAGTGCTAGAAGACAGGGTTATGGCTACACCTTC. As protein: CSARRQGYGYTF.

This clonotype has at least ten counts. The gene calls are TRBV6-2 or TRBV6-3 and TRBJ2-7; no firm D call. The CDR3 is 13 amino acids. Germline CDR1 MNHEY, CDR2 SVGEGT. With 0 bases removed from V and 3 bases from J, the gap between germline ends came to 6 bases. DNA of the CDR3: TGTGCCAGCAGTTACTCGACGAACTACGAGCAGTACTTC. Translating it yields CASSYSTNYEQYF.

The genes are TRBV24-1 and TRBJ2-5, with 15 bases that match TRBD2. The germline CDR1 and CDR2 sequences are KGHDR and SFDVKD. The ends lost 9 bases at V and 5 bases at J; junction bases unmatched: 3. The CDR3 loop spans 14 amino acids. The CDR3 is CATGTSGGTETQYF. In DNA, the CDR3 is TGTGCCACCGGGACTAGCGGGGGGACGGAGACCCAGTACTTC.

The CDR3: CASSLTGARTDTQYF. CDR3 DNA sequence: TGCGCCAGCAGCTTGACAGGGGCCCGCACAGATACGCAGTATTTT. This chain connects TRBV5-1 to TRBJ2-3, with 7 bases that match TRBD1. Looked up from germline, CDR1 is SGHRS and CDR2 is YFSETQ. Trimming cost V 1 base and J 1 base; bases outside gene matches: 3. The CDR3 is made up of 15 amino acids. The entire variable domain, with the rest obtained from reference TRBV5-1 and TRBJ2-3, is as follows: KAGVTQTPRYLIKTRGQQVTLSCSPISGHRSVSWYQQTPGQGLQFLFEYFSETQRNKGNFPGRFSGRQFSNSRSEMNVSTLELGDSALYLCASSLTGARTDTQYFGPGTRLTVL.

This chain connects TRBV7-2 to TRBJ2-3; possible D gene TRBD2, 6 bases. The CDR3 spans 15 residues. V was trimmed by 3 bases and J by 3 bases, leaving 13 bases between them. Germline CDR1 reads SGHTA; CDR2 reads FQGNSA. This chain's CDR3 is CASSFSEAGTDTQYF. The DNA for the CDR3 is TGTGCCAGCAGCTTTTCTGAGGCGGGAACAGATACGCAGTATTTT.

In its sample, this clonotype was seen many times. The V and J genes are TRBV6-2 or TRBV6-3 and TRBJ2-1; D ambiguous. CDR1 is MNHEY, CDR2 SVGEGT, per germline. V was clipped by 0 bases and J by 0 bases, with 9 bases between them. This CDR3 contains 16 residues. The CDR3 region has the DNA TGTGCCAGCAGTTACTCGATGGGAAACTCCTACAATGAGCAGTTCTTC. This encodes CASSYSMGNSYNEQFF.

V is TRBV4-1 and J is TRBJ2-7; D perhaps matches TRBD2 (5 bases). V lost 2 bases and J 4 bases, leaving 12 bases between the germline ends. Germline values: CDR1 MGHRA, CDR2 YSYEKL. The CDR3 has 14 residues. CDR3 region: CASSQRGTGYEQYF. CDR3 nucleotide sequence: TGCGCCAGCAGCCAACGGGGAACGGGGTACGAGCAGTACTTC.

This sequence joins TRBV7-3 and TRBJ2-2, with 8 bases that match TRBD1. V gave up 5 bases and J gave up 3 bases; unmatched junction bases: 8. This CDR3 spans 16 amino acids. Germline V gene sequence: CDR1 SGHTA, CDR2 FQGTGA. CDR3 bases: TGTGCCAGCAGCCGAGGCGGACAGGGATACACCGGGGAGCTGTTTTTT. Its translation: CASSRGGQGYTGELFF.

This clonotype was counted between two and nine times. This sequence joins TRBV10-3 and TRBJ2-7; D is tentatively TRBD1 or TRBD2 (5 bases each). Trimming shortened V by 6 bases and J by 3 bases, and 15 bases separated the two germline ends. The CDR3 spans 14 residues. Germline V CDR1 and CDR2: ENHRY, SYGVKD. CDR3 DNA sequence: TGTGCCATCAGCCCGGGACCGCCGGACTACGAGCAGTACTTC. Translated, it gives CAISPGPPDYEQYF.

This clonotype was counted at least ten times. The V and J genes are TRBV20-1 and TRBJ2-7, with 13 positions matching TRBD2. V lost 5 bases and J lost 3; bases outside the gene matches: 7. This CDR3 region has 15 residues. Germline V gene data show CDR1 as DFQATT and CDR2 as SNEGSKA (reference sequence). The CDR3 is CSASGGTSGIYEQYF. Written as DNA, the CDR3 is TGCAGTGCTTCAGGAGGGACTAGCGGGATCTACGAGCAGTACTTC.

This clonotype was picked up one time. V gene TRBV5-1 combines with J gene TRBJ2-3, with 10 bases that match TRBD1. The CDR3 sequence is 15 residues long. Germline-derived CDR1 and CDR2 are SGHRS and YFSETQ. J was trimmed by 6 bases and V by 6 bases; bases with no gene match: 10. The CDR3 loop reads CASTQGQGITDTQYF. For the CDR3, the DNA is TGCGCCAGCACCCAGGGACAGGGGATTACGGATACGCAGTATTTT.

In its sample, this clonotype was seen many times. The chain carries TRBV4-3 and TRBJ2-3; D may be TRBD1 or TRBD2 (5 bases each). Germline CDR1 is LGHNA and CDR2 is YSLEER. CDR3 length equals 14 residues. Trimming removed 2 bases from V and 6 bases from J, with 12 bases in between. The CDR3 nucleotides are TGCGCCAGCAGCCAAAGGGAGCCAGGGGATACGCAGTATTTT. Its protein is CASSQREPGDTQYF.

The rearrangement uses TRBV29-1 and TRBJ1-5; the D gene is possibly TRBD1 (6 bases). Trimming shortened V by 1 base and J by 9 bases, and 13 bases separated the two germline ends. The CDR3 sequence is 13 residues long. CDR1 and CDR2 from the germline V gene are SQVTM and ANQGSEA. CDR3: CSVEVTPGVPQHF. The CDR3 nucleotides read TGCAGCGTTGAAGTTACACCAGGGGTGCCCCAGCATTTT.